This TCR beta chain was obtained from a study of type 1 regulatory T cells. For the study at large: This in vitro CD4 product, T-allo10, is enriched for Tr1 cells and alloantigen-specific.

Details on this clonotype: Its antigen is unidentified.

TCRdb reprocessed the reads with MiXCR, giving one entry per CDR3 protein. Here the sample spans tens of thousands of distinct CDR3 sequences, just under 75% being singletons. Graft donor-derived T-allo10 cells were described as host-alloantigen-specific, anergic, and alloantigen-specifically suppressive. This receptor was obtained from a human donor in good health. The sequencing input was cultured T cells, either the whole culture or a sorted T cell fraction (not recorded which). Subset defined: Tr1-enriched cell product generated in vitro against host alloantigens.

CDR3 coding DNA: TGTGCCAGCAGTTACCCAACGAAAGGCCAGGGCGGAACGTACCAAGAGACCCAGTACTTC. Translating gives CASSYPTKGQGGTYQETQYF. The J gene is TRBJ2-5, the V gene TRBV6-6; D possibly corresponds to TRBD1 (5 bases). Germline V gives CDR1 MNHNY, CDR2 SVGAGI (reference sequence). V was cut by 2 bases and J by 0 bases, with 25 bases left in between. The CDR3 consists of 20 residues.